This T cell receptor (beta chain) was identified in a study of identical twins' blood T cells. Points from the study as a whole: V gene usage reportedly matched far better within twin pairs than unrelated donors. Top TCRbeta clonotypes were shared more with twin than unrelated donors.

Both ends of each TCR cDNA library bore sample-specific barcodes. MiXCR, applied by TCRdb to the 5' RACE reads, yields one record per CDR3 protein. The sample lists fewer than 450,000 distinct CDR3 sequences; roughly 28% were seen once. This clonotype was picked up a small number of times. Its target is unknown. The CDR3 length is 12 residues. V was shortened by 2 bases and J by 11 bases, with 12 bases between the two germline ends. The germline V gene encodes CDR1 SEHNR and CDR2 FQNEAQ (reference sequence). The sample taken for sequencing was PBMCs. The gene calls are TRBV7-9 and TRBJ1-1; D remains unclear. This TCR was sampled from a woman aged 18 to 55 in good health. Written as DNA, the CDR3 is TGTGCCAGCAGCTTATCTGTTGCGGGCGCTTTCTTT. Translated, it gives CASSLSVAGAFF.